This note documents a single TCR beta chain sequence. Its target is not known. The sequence runs out 3 residues before the end of the CDR3; the remainder is reconstructed from the germline J gene. This entry is derived from a study of Tregs in tolerant kidney transplant recipients. Germline V gene lookup returns CDR1 KGHSH and CDR2 LQKENI. This CDR3 comprises 16 residues. J lost 1 base, V lost 2 bases, and 6 bases had no gene match. Broader study findings: Tolerant patients' donor-specific Tregs expanded beyond overall Tregs, suggesting antigen-driven growth. Some patients' samples used different primers over time, so nucleotide sequences weren't comparable. Activated donor B cell expansion appeared to reveal the most relevant donor-specific TCRbeta repertoire.

Generated by immunoSEQ multiplex PCR, the TCRdb table keeps only in-frame clones and is missing some. Its table lists approximately 49,000 clones. Unstimulated regulatory T cells (CD4+CD25+CD127-), CD4+CD25- non-regulatory cells, CD4 and CD8 cells were FACS-sorted from thawed PBMCs. This TCR was sampled from a human donor who received a combined kidney and bone marrow transplant. The source material was CD4+ T cells from blood, sampled before the transplant. This chain uses TRBV18 with TRBJ1-1, with 8 bases matching TRBD1. The CDR3 reads CASSPGFDRGNTEAFF. The DNA read from the CDR3 is TGTGCCAGCTCACCAGGCTTCGACAGGGGGAACACTGAA.